This T cell receptor beta chain was recovered during a study of radiation and T cells in renal cell carcinoma. As for time point: baseline pretreatment blood. Treatment given: 15 Gy SBRT to primary tumor, nephrectomy 4 weeks later. Repertoires were generated with immunoSEQ multiplex PCR, while TCRdb's copy carries only in-frame clones and drops some. This table has more than 140,000 clones, 75% to 90% appearing once. Per the germline V gene, CDR1 is GTSNPN and CDR2 is SVGIG (reference sequence). The germline V and J ends were trimmed by 4 bases and 0 bases, with 18 bases remaining between them. The CDR3 consists of 16 residues.

The clonotype was recovered from a woman aged 50 to 60 with renal cell carcinoma. J is TRBJ1-1 and V is TRBV30; D is undetermined. The starting material was blood, obtained from a patient whose treatment included radiotherapy and nephrectomy. CDR3: CAWTPLNNYMNTEAFF. The CDR3 nucleotides read TGTGCCTGGACCCCACTTAACAACTACATGAACACTGAAGCTTTCTTT.